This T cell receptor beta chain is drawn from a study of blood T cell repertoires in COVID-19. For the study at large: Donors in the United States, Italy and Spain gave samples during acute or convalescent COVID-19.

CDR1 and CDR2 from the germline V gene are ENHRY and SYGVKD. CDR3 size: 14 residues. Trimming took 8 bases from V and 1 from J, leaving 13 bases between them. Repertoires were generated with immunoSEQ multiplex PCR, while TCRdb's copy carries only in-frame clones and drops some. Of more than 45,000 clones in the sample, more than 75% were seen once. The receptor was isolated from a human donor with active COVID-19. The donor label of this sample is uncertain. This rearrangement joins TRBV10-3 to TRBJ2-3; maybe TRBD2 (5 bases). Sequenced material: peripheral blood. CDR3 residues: CAIASGGRTDTQYF. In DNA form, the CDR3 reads TGTGCCATCGCCTCCGGAGGTCGCACAGATACGCAGTATTTT.